The T cell receptor beta chain described here comes from a study of regulatory T cells in long-lasting Graves disease (TCRdb year 2021). Looking at the study overall: Persistent Graves' disease meant more than 5 years of antithyroid drug treatment with TSH receptor autoantibodies that stayed positive. A total of roughly 35 samples were covered by TCR sequencing, comprising around 13 persistent and about 20 newly diagnosed Graves' disease patients. In the clinical cohort, patients with persistent Graves' disease had used antithyroid drugs for an average of roughly ten years. Persistent Graves' disease patients were compared with newly diagnosed Graves' disease patients by peripheral blood TCR sequencing and RNA sequencing. The study was conducted in China and was registered as a clinical trial. Broad study findings and their caveats: Sequencing and analysis were restricted to the TCR beta chain. Compared with newly diagnosed patients, patients with persistent Graves' disease had lower TCR Shannon entropy and fewer highly expanded clones, which suggests clonal expansion. Because the primary lesion, thyroid tissue, could not be accessed, the study looked at peripheral blood alone. A larger number of public clonotypes was shared among persistent patients (around 2,500) than among newly diagnosed patients (around 970). The authors noted that the small sample size was a limitation that may lower accuracy. Preferential use of TRBV28, TRBJ1-2 and TRBJ2-5 was observed in persistent disease, whereas TRBV20-1 and TRBJ2-1 were favored in newly diagnosed disease.

The library was obtained by multiplex PCR. For sequencing, an Illumina HiSeq 4000 was employed. CDR3 regions were amplified by Arm-PCR with iRepertoire HTBI primers to construct TCR beta libraries. Before sequencing, the PCR products went through gel purification. The paper's data handling went like this. A total of under 80 TRBV and 14 TRBJ segments were identified across samples and were used for gene usage analysis of CDR3 amino acid clonotypes. COPE and FqMerger were used to merge filtered high-quality paired reads into contigs. BLAST was used to align contigs to IMGT TRBV, TRBD and TRBJ reference genes, with CDR3 defined following IMGT. Any clonotype with a frequency above 0.1% was counted as a highly expanded clone. Repertoire diversity was measured by Shannon entropy, and V-J evenness by the Gini coefficient. Public clonotypes were defined as clonotypes shared by more than one individual. TCRdb handled the public reads itself, with Q25 trimming in fastp and clone calling in MiXCR, and kept productive beta chains. Each CDR3 protein appears once, grouped with its most common genes and DNA. The V and J calls were determined by TCRdb, not by the authors. The sample data list 400,000 to 500,000 distinct CDR3 sequences, and around 20% of these were observed just once. 7.8% of the sample comes from the top ten.

Read against the paper, the sample's time point label means: persistent/refractory GD, antithyroid drugs over 5 years with positive TRAb. RNA was extracted from PBMCs in TRIzol for both TCR sequencing and RNA sequencing. Graves' disease was diagnosed according to American Thyroid Association guidelines. Patients for the study were recruited at an endocrinology department in Xi'an, China. Each patient gave approximately 8.8 milliliters of peripheral blood, collected in an EDTA anticoagulant tube. PBMCs were isolated by Ficoll Paque Plus density gradient separation without further T cell sorting. An Agilent 2100 Bioanalyzer and agarose gel were used to check RNA quality, while a NanoDrop 2000 measured RNA concentration. This clonotype came up many times. The clone's antigen remains unknown. No base quality values were provided; no much bigger clone lies one nucleotide off. Counted from cysteine to phenylalanine, this CDR3 has 13 amino acids. The retained sequence is limited to the CDR3, 39 bases, with the frame set at the first base. The trim is 7 bases for V and 4 bases for J, with a gap of 13 bases between the germline ends. CDR1 and CDR2 are drawn from the germline V gene (reference sequence): SGHAT, FQDESV.

Sequencing used peripheral blood mononuclear cells (PBMCs), obtained when the disease was refractory, from a patient treated with antithyroid drugs. The receptor comes from a female donor with Graves disease. Recombination joined TRBV11-1 with TRBJ1-1; possibly the D gene is TRBD1, per 5 matching bases. The CDR3 in this case is CASTPGGGTEAFF. The nucleotide sequence reads as follows: TGTGCCAGCACCCCCGGGGGGGGCACTGAAGCTTTCTTT. The reference TRBV11-1 and TRBJ1-1 proteins fill in what lies around the CDR3, so the full variable domain reads EAEVAQSPRYKITEKSQAVAFWCDPISGHATLYWYRQILGQGPELLVQFQDESVVDDSQLPKDRFSAERLKGVDSTLKIQPAELGDSAMYLCASTPGGGTEAFFGQGTRLTVV.